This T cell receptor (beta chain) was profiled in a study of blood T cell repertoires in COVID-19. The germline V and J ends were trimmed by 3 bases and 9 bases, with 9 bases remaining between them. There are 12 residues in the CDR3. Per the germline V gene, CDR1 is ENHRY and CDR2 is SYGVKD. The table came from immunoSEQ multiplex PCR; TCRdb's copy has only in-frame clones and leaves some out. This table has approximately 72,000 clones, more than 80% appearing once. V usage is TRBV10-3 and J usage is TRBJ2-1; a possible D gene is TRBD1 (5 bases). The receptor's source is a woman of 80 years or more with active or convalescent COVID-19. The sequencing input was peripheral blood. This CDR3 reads CAISERGFEQFF. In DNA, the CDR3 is TGTGCCATCAGTGAAAGGGGATTTGAGCAGTTCTTC.